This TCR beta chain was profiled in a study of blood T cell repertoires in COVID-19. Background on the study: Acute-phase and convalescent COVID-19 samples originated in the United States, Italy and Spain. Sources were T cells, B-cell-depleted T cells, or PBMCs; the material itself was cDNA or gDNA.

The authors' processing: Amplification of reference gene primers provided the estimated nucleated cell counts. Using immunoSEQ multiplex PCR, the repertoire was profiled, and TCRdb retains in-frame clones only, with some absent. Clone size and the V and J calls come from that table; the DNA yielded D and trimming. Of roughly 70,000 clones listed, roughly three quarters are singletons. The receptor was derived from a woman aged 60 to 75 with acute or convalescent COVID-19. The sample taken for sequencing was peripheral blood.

CDR3 in amino acids: CASSLVMSHLGATQYF. The CDR3 nucleotides read TGTGCCAGCAGCTTAGTAATGAGTCATCTGGGGGCGACCCAGTACTTC. The chain combines TRBV7-2 with TRBJ2-5; TRBD1 is a possible D gene (6 bases). CDR1 and CDR2 (germline): SGHTA, FQGNSA. The V end lost 1 base, the J end lost 7 bases, and 19 bases lay between the germline ends. The CDR3 is 16 residues long.